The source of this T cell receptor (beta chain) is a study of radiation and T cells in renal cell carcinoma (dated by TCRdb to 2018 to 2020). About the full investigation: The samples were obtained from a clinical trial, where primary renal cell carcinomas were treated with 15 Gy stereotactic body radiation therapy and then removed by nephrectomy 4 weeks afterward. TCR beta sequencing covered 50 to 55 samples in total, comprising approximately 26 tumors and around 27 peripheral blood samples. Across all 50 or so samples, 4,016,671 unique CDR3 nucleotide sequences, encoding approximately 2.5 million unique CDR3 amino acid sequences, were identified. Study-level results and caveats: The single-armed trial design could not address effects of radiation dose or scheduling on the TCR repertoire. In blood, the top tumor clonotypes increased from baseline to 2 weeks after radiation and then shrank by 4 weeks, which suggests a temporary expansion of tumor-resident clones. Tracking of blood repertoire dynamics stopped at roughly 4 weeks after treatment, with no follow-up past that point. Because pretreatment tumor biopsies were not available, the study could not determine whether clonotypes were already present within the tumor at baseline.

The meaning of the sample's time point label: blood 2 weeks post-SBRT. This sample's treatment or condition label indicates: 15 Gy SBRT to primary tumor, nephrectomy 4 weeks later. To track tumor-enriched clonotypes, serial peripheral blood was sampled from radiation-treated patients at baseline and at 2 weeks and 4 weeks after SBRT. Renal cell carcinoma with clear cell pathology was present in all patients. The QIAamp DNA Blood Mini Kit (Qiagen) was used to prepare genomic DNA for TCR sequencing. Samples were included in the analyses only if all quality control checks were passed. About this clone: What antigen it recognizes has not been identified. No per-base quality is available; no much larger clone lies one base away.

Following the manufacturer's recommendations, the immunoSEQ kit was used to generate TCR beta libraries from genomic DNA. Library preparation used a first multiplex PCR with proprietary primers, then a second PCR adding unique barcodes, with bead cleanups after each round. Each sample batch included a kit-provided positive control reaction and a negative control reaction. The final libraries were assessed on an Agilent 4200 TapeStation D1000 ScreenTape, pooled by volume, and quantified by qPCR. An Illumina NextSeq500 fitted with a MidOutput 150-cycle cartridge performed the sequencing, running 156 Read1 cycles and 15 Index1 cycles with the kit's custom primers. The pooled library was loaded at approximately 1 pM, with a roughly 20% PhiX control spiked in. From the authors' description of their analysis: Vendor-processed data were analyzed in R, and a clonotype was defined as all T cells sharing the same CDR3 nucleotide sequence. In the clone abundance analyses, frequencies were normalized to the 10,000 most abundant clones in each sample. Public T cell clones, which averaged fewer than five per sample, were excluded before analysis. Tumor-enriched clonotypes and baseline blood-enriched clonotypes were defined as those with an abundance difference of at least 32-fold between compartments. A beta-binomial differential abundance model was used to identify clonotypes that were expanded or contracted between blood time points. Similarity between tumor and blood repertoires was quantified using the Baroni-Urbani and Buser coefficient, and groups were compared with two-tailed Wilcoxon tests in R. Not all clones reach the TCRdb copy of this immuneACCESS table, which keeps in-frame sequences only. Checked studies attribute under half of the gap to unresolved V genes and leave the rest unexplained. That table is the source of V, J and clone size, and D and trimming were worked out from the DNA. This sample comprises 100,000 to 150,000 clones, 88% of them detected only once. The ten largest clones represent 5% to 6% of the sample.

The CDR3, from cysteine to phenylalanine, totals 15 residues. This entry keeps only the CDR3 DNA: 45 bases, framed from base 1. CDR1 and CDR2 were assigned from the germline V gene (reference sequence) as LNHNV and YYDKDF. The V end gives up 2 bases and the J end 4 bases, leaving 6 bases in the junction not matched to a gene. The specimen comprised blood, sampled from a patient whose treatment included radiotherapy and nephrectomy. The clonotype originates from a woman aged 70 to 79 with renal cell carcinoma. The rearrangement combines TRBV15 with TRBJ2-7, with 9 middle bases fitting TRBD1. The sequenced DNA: TGTGCCACCAGCAGACCACCGGGACAGGGATACGAGCAGTACTTC. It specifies CATSRPPGQGYEQYF.